The clone carrying this T cell receptor beta chain was counted ten times or more. This record belongs to a study of regulatory T cells in long-lasting Graves disease. Regarding time point: newly diagnosed GD, antithyroid drugs for less than 3 months. Making the TCR library involved RNA that had been extracted from PBMCs. The TCR beta library used iRepertoire HTBI primers with Arm-PCR amplification of CDR3. MiXCR, applied by TCRdb to the multiplex PCR reads, yields one record per CDR3 protein. The sample carries 550,000 or so distinct CDR3 sequences, more than 10% recorded once. V was clipped by 11 bases and J by 4 bases, with 20 bases between them. Germline lookup yields CDR1 SNHLY and CDR2 FYNNEI. CDR3 size: 14 residues. These same data were also listed under a study on T cells in Graves' hyperthyroidism and ophthalmopathy.

The genes are TRBV2 and TRBJ2-5, with D perhaps TRBD1 (6 bases). This sequence originates from a woman aged 25 to 45 with Graves disease. This sample comprised peripheral blood mononuclear cells (PBMCs), obtained at new diagnosis, from a patient treated with antithyroid drugs. The CDR3 DNA reads as TGTGCCGGGGCCGGGACAACCCGGCGAGAGACCCAGTACTTC. Translated: CAGAGTTRRETQYF.